This T cell receptor (beta chain) was obtained from a study of blood T cell repertoires in COVID-19. TCRdb's table, derived via immunoSEQ multiplex PCR, lists solely in-frame clones and lacks some. The table lists over 75,000 clones, around 80% of them singletons. The germline V gene encodes CDR1 SGHRS and CDR2 YFSETQ. V lost 0 bases to trimming and J lost 8 bases, with 11 bases between them. The CDR3 extends over 13 amino acids. This chain joins TRBV5-1 and TRBJ1-2; D is unresolved. The receptor's source is a man aged 50 to 59 who had recovered from COVID-19. The sample was peripheral blood. The CDR3: CASSLENRGGYTF. Here the CDR3 DNA reads TGCGCCAGCAGCTTGGAGAATCGTGGCGGCTACACCTTC.